One sample yielded the 10 T cell receptor beta chains listed below, sequenced in a study of early T cells in non-severe SARS-CoV-2 infection. TCRdb independently ran MiXCR on the 5' RACE reads; one entry per CDR3 protein. The data hold 61,000 or so distinct CDR3 sequences, with approximately 12% observed a single time. The material was whole blood, obtained at baseline. The source of these receptors is an adult who was a healthcare worker with PCR-confirmed SARS-CoV-2 infection or an uninfected control (not recorded which). The donor label of this sample is uncertain.

CDR3 nucleotide sequence: TGCGCCAGCAGAGAAAGTCCCGTTGGCACAGATACGCAGTATTTT. Translated: CASRESPVGTDTQYF. V gene TRBV10-2 combines with J gene TRBJ2-3, with no clear D. Germline V lookup: CDR1 WSHSY, CDR2 SAAADI. The CDR3 runs 15 residues. V was clipped by 6 bases and J by 1 base, with 14 bases between them.

J is TRBJ1-2 and V is TRBV27, with 9 positions matching TRBD1. The ends lost 2 bases at V and 2 bases at J; junction bases unmatched: 3. This CDR3 is 15 amino acids long. Germline V lookup: CDR1 MNHEY, CDR2 SMNVEV (reference sequence). CDR3 in DNA: TGTGCCAGCAGTTTAAGGACAGGGGTCAACTATGGCTACACCTTC. This encodes CASSLRTGVNYGYTF.

This clonotype appeared a few times. DNA of the CDR3: TGTGCCACCAGTGATGCGACAGGGAGGGAGACCCAGTACTTC. Its protein product is CATSDATGRETQYF. The chain employs TRBV24-1 and TRBJ2-5; TRBD1 is a possible D gene (7 bases). The CDR3 is 14 amino acids. Germline V CDR1 and CDR2: KGHDR, SFDVKD. The V end lost 3 bases, the J end lost 5 bases, and 12 bases lay between the germline ends.

This clonotype was observed a few times. V and J are TRBV11-2 and TRBJ2-1; possible D gene TRBD2, 6 bases. V lost 3 bases to trimming and J lost 5 bases, with 11 bases between them. The CDR3 has 14 residues. Germline CDR1 and CDR2: SGHAT and FQNNGV. DNA of the CDR3: TGTGCCAGCAGCTTTCCGGCGGGGAACAATGAGCAGTTCTTC. Its translation: CASSFPAGNNEQFF.

This clonotype has ten or more counts. V gene TRBV27 combines with J gene TRBJ2-5; D is unresolved. Per germline, CDR1 MNHEY and CDR2 SMNVEV (reference sequence). V was clipped by 3 bases and J by 0 bases, with 14 bases between them. The CDR3 consists of 16 residues. The CDR3 sequence is CASSFSDPHYQETQYF. The CDR3 coding sequence is TGTGCCAGCAGTTTTTCTGACCCCCATTACCAAGAGACCCAGTACTTC.

V and J are TRBV2 and TRBJ2-2, with 9 nucleotides matching TRBD2. Germline V gene lookup returns CDR1 SNHLY and CDR2 FYNNEI. Losses at the gene ends were 6 bases for V and 1 base for J; bases not matched to a gene: 6. The CDR3 totals 16 residues. CDR3 protein: CASRKTSGGNTGELFF. DNA of the CDR3: TGTGCCAGCAGGAAGACTAGCGGAGGGAACACCGGGGAGCTGTTTTTT.

V and J are TRBV5-1 and TRBJ1-2; 7 bases are a match to TRBD1. V trimming: 0 bases; J trimming: 6 bases; junction bases outside the gene matches: 5. CDR3 length: 14 amino acids. Germline CDR1 is SGHRS and CDR2 is YFSETQ. This CDR3 is CASSLEVTGNGYTF. The CDR3 DNA sequence: TGCGCCAGCAGCTTGGAAGTGACAGGGAATGGCTACACCTTC.

This clonotype has a count of ten or more. The rearrangement joins TRBV4-1 to TRBJ1-1; TRBD1 agrees at 8 bases. The ends lost 1 base at V and 1 base at J; junction bases unmatched: 8. Germline V gene sequence: CDR1 MGHRA, CDR2 YSYEKL. The CDR3 loop spans 17 amino acids. In DNA, the CDR3 is TGCGCCAGCAGCCAAGCTATCTTACAGGGGGGGAACACTGAAGCTTTCTTT. The encoded protein is CASSQAILQGGNTEAFF.

This clonotype was recorded a few times. The chain joins TRBV25-1 to TRBJ2-1, with D tentatively TRBD1 or TRBD2 (6 bases each). Per germline, CDR1 MGHDK and CDR2 SYGVNS. V was clipped by 3 bases and J by 5 bases, with 23 bases between them. The CDR3 totals 18 residues. The CDR3: CASSDQKWVGGLNNEQFF. CDR3 bases: TGTGCCAGCAGTGACCAGAAATGGGTAGGGGGGCTAAACAATGAGCAGTTCTTC.

This clonotype was detected a few times. This sequence joins TRBV6-1 and TRBJ2-7; D gene unclear. The germline gives CDR1 MNHNS, CDR2 SASEGT. The CDR3 covers 13 residues. The germline V and J ends were trimmed by 1 base and 1 base, with 5 bases remaining between them. The CDR3 DNA follows: TGTGCCAGCAGTGAAGGGGCTTCCTACGAGCAGTACGTC. This gives the protein CASSEGASYEQYV.